The text below deals with one TCR beta chain. What it binds is not known. From the RT-PCR reads, TCRdb called clonotypes with MiXCR, one entry per CDR3 protein. The sample comprises more than 450,000 distinct CDR3 sequences, less than 8% of which are singletons, and 13% rests with the top ten. This entry comes from a study of response to subunit inactivated influenza vaccine. General observations from the study: Authors proposed each seasonal influenza vaccination draws in few new T cells.

Germline CDR1 and CDR2: SGHTA and FQGNSA. V lost 3 bases and J lost 9; bases outside the gene matches: 10. The CDR3 covers 16 residues. This specimen was PBMCs from blood, taken approximately 25 months after vaccination. This chain links TRBV7-2 with TRBJ2-1; 11 nucleotides agree with TRBD2. This sequence was found in a man aged 50 to 69 who received an inactivated influenza vaccine. In DNA form, the CDR3 reads TGTGCCAGCAGCTTCGAAACTAGCGGGAGCTGGGGTGAGCAGTTCTTC. Its translation: CASSFETSGSWGEQFF.